Sequencing of this TCR beta chain was carried out in a study of T cell responses to AZD1222 COVID-19 vaccine. This CDR3 has 14 amino acids. The ends were cut back, 6 bases at V and 7 bases at J, with 13 bases in the middle. The germline V gene has CDR1 MDHEN and CDR2 SYDVKM. Sequencing used immunoSEQ multiplex PCR; TCRdb keeps in-frame clones, though not all of them. The table includes roughly 85,000 clones, roughly nine tenths detected once. The TCR was taken from an adult in good health. V is TRBV28 and J is TRBJ1-6, with D possibly being TRBD1 (6 bases). The sequences come from peripheral blood, collected on day 0 of AZD1222 vaccination. CDR3 DNA: TGTGCCAGCAGCTACAGGGTGGGCAATTCACCCCTCCACTTT. Translating gives CASSYRVGNSPLHF. The whole variable domain, filled in from reference TRBV28 and TRBJ1-6, reads DVKVTQSSRYLVKRTGEKVFLECVQDMDHENMFWYRQDPGLGLRLIYFSYDVKMKEKGDIPEGYSVSREKKERFSLILESASTNQTSMYLCASSYRVGNSPLHFGNGTRLTVT.